The T cell receptor beta chain described here comes from a study of T cell repertoires in cytomegalovirus infection. Across the whole study: Signatures in public TCR beta sequences pointed to both CMV infection and matching HLA type.

The junction had 5 bases not matched to a gene; V was cut back by 6 bases and J by 5 bases. The CDR3 spans 14 residues. Germline CDR1 and CDR2: MDHEN and SYDVKM. This clonotype has a handful of counts. The target antigen is unknown. TCRdb redid the calling of the reads with MiXCR, one entry per CDR3 protein. This table holds about 280,000 distinct CDR3 sequences, approximately 22% found once. Overall study findings and caveats: Across the ex vivo response, the dominant clonotypes were HLA-C-restricted CMV-specific TCR beta clonotypes.

Source: cultured PBMCs, taken from culture after CMV antigen stimulation. This receptor was identified in a human donor in good health (CMV status not recorded). Some clones in this sample may be carry-over from other donors' samples. This chain links TRBV28 with TRBJ2-7; 12 positions match TRBD1. CDR3 sequence: CASRPGTGGDEQYV. As DNA, the CDR3 is TGTGCCAGCAGGCCGGGGACAGGGGGCGACGAGCAGTACGTC.